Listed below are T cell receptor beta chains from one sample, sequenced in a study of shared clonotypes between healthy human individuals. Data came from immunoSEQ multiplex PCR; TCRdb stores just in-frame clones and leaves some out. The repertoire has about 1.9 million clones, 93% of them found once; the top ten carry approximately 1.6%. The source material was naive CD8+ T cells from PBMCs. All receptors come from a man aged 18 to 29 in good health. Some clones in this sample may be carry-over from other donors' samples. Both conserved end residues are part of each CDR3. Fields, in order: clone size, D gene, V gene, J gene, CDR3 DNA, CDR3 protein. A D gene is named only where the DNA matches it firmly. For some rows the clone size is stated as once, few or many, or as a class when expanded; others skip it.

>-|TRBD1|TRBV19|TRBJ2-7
TGTGCCAGTACCCTTGGACAGGGCGACGAGCAGTACTTC
CASTLGQGDEQYF
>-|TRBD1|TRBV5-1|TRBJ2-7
TGCGCCAGCAGCTTCGGGACAGGGTTCTACGAGCAGTACTTC
CASSFGTGFYEQYF
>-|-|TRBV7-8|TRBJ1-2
TGTGCCAGCAGCCCAGCGGGACGGGGTAACTATGGCTACACCTTC
CASSPAGRGNYGYTF
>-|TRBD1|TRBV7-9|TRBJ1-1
TGTGCCAGCAGCTTAGGACAGGGGGCGCACACTGAAGCTTTCTTT
CASSLGQGAHTEAFF
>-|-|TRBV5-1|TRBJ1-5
TGCGCCAGCAGCTTGGTAGGCGGAGAGACTTTCAATCAGCCCCAGCATTTT
CASSLVGGETFNQPQHF
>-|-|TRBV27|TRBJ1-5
TGTGCCAGCAGCTACAGGGCAGGCCAGCCCCAGCATTTT
CASSYRAGQPQHF
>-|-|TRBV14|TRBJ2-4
TGTGCCAGCAGCCAAGTAGACAGGGAGGACATTCAGTACTTC
CASSQVDREDIQYF
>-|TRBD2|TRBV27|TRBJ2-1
TGTGCCAGCAGTTTATCAACCAGCGGGGGTTTCCATGAGCAGTTCTTC
CASSLSTSGGFHEQFF
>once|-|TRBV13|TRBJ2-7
TGTGCCAGCAGCCCCAACAGTGGAACTATGTCCTACGAGCAGTACTTC
CASSPNSGTMSYEQYF
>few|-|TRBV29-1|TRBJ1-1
TGCAGCGCATACCCCCCTGAAGCTTTCTTT
CSAYPPEAFF
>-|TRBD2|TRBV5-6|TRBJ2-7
TGTGCCAGCAGCCGTGGAGCGGTAGCGGGATTTTACGAGCAGTACTTC
CASSRGAVAGFYEQYF
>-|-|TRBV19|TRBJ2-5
TGTGCCAGTAGTATAGGCAGGGCGGGGGAGACCCAGTACTTC
CASSIGRAGETQYF
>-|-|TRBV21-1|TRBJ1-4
TGTGCCAGCAGCATCAGGTCGGAAAAACTGTTTTTT
CASSIRSEKLFF
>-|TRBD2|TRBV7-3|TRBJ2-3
TGTGCCAGCAGCTTAATAGCGGGAAGTAGCACAGATACGCAGTATTTT
CASSLIAGSSTDTQYF
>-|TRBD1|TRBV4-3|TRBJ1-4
TGCGCCAGCAGCCAAACCTTACAGGGGGAGCGGGGTAATGAAAAACTGTTTTTT
CASSQTLQGERGNEKLFF
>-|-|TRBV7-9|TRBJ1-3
TGTGCCAGCAGCTTAGCGCCAGTCGGAAACACCATATATTTT
CASSLAPVGNTIYF
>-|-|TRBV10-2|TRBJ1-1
TGCGCCAGCAGTGCTCTTCCCTCAAACGAAGCTTTCTTT
CASSALPSNEAFF
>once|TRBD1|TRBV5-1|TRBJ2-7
TGCGCCAGCAGCGCACGACAGGGGGGCCCCACCTACGAGCAGTACTTC
CASSARQGGPTYEQYF
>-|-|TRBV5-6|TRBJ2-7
TGTGCCAGCAGCTCCGGGACACCCGCCGAGCAGTACTTC
CASSSGTPAEQYF
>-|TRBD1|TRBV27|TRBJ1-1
TGTGCCAGCAGTCTCCGGACAGGGGGGGGCACTGAAGCTTTCTTT
CASSLRTGGGTEAFF
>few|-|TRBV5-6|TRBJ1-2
TGTGCCAGCAGCTTGTACGATTCAGGGGTACGTGGCTACACCTTC
CASSLYDSGVRGYTF
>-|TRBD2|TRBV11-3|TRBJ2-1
TGTGCCAGCAGCTTATTCGGGGCGGGAGCGTATTACAATGAGCAGTTCTTC
CASSLFGAGAYYNEQFF
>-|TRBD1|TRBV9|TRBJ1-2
TGTGCCAGCAGCCCTCCTCGGGGACAGGGCCTGAACTATGGCTACACCTTC
CASSPPRGQGLNYGYTF
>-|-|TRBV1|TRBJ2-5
TGCACCAGCAGCCATCGGGGACTAGCGGATAAAGAGACCCAGTACTTC
CTSSHRGLADKETQYF
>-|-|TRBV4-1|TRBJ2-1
TGCGCCAGCAGCCAAGGCCTCGGGGGCAATGAGCAGTTCTTC
CASSQGLGGNEQFF
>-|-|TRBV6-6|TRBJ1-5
TGTGCCAGCAGACACCGGGATACACTCAATCAGCCCCAGCATTTT
CASRHRDTLNQPQHF
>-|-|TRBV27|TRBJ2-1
TGTGCCAGCAGTTTACTAGGTGAGGGCCCCAGATGGCAGTTCTTC
CASSLLGEGPRWQFF
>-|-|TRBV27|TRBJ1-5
TGTGCCAGCAGGCCCGGGTTTAGCAATCAGCCCCAGCATTTT
CASRPGFSNQPQHF
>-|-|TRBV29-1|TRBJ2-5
TGCAGCGCCCTCCGGGAGACCCAGTACTTC
CSALRETQYF
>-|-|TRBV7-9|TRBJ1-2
TGTGCCAGCAGCCCGAGGACAGCTGGAAATGGCTACACCTTC
CASSPRTAGNGYTF
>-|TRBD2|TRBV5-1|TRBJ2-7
TGCGCCAGCAGCTTGACGCTAGCGGCAGACTACGAGCAGTACTTC
CASSLTLAADYEQYF
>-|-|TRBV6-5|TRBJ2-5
TGTGCCAGCAGTTACTCCAGCGGTCTCCTGAAGACCCAGTACTTC
CASSYSSGLLKTQYF
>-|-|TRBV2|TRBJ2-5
TGTGCCAGCAGTGAATTACGGGCCGGACCGGAGACCCAGTACTTC
CASSELRAGPETQYF
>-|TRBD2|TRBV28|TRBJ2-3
TGTGCCAGCGGACTAGCGGGAGGGCACCCGGATACGCAGTATTTT
CASGLAGGHPDTQYF
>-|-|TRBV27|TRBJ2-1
TGTGCCAGCGGGAGGGGGGCCTACAATGAGCAGTTCTTC
CASGRGAYNEQFF
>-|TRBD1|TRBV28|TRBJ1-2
TGTGCCAGCAGTTTATCGCTGAATACAGGGGATTTTCATGGCTACACCTTC
CASSLSLNTGDFHGYTF
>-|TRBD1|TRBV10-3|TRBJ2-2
TGTGCCATCATTACAGGGGCCGGGGAGCTGTTTTTT
CAIITGAGELFF
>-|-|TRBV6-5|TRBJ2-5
TGTGCCAGCAGTGCGGTGGGCCAGGGGATTGGGACCCAGTACTTC
CASSAVGQGIGTQYF
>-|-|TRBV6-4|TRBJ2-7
TGTGCCAGCAGTGACTCCGGGACCTACGAGCAGTACTTC
CASSDSGTYEQYF
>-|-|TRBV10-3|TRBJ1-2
TGTGCCATCAGTGAGCCCGATACCACAGGGTTCGGCTACACCTTC
CAISEPDTTGFGYTF
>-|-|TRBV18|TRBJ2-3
TGTGCCAGCTCACTGGACAGCACAGATACGCAGTATTTT
CASSLDSTDTQYF
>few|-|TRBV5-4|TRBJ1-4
TGTGCCAGCAGCTTGGCCGGAGGGAGGGAAAAACTGTTTTTT
CASSLAGGREKLFF
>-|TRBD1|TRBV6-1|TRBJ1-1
TGTGCCACCACGGCAACCGGGACAGTCTTTGAAGCTTTCTTT
CATTATGTVFEAFF
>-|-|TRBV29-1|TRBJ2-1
TGCAGCGTTGAGGGGGAGACGCGCTACAATGAGCAGTTCTTC
CSVEGETRYNEQFF
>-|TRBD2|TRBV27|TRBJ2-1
TGTGCCAGCAGTTTAATGCTAGCGGGGGGGAGCTCCTACAATGAGCAGTTCTTC
CASSLMLAGGSSYNEQFF
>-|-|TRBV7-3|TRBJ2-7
TGTGCCAGCAGCTTAAAACTTGACGAGCAGTACTTC
CASSLKLDEQYF
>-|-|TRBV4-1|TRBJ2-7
TGCGCCAGCAGCCGAGGCGGGAATGCCTACGAGCAGTACTTC
CASSRGGNAYEQYF
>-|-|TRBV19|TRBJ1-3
TGTGCCAGTAGTATAGAGCCCCACCGAAGCTCTGGAAACACCATATATTTT
CASSIEPHRSSGNTIYF
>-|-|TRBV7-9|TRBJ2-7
TGTGCCAGCAGCAATAGCGTCCACGAGCAGTACTTC
CASSNSVHEQYF
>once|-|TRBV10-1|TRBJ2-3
TGCGCCAGCAGTGGTAGTCCATGGGGCACAGATACGCAGTATTTT
CASSGSPWGTDTQYF
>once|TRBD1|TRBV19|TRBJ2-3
TGTGCCAGTAGTATAATAGGGGGCCCAGATACGCAGTATTTT
CASSIIGGPDTQYF
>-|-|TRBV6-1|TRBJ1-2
TGTGCCAGCAGTGAAGCGCGGGGGGCCGGCTACACCTTC
CASSEARGAGYTF